The 4 T cell receptor beta chains presented below share a single source sample, sequenced in a study of CD8+CD57+ T cells in acquired aplastic anemia. Sequenced patients had shown CD8+CD57+ cell expansion by flow cytometry. CDR3 and TCR beta VDJ profiling relied on a genomic DNA template. TCRdb itself ran the reads through MiXCR, one entry per CDR3 protein. The sample yields over 150,000 distinct CDR3 sequences, around 63% seen once. The sequenced sample consisted of sorted CD4+, CD8+, or CD8+CD57+ T cells (not recorded which) from PBMCs. These receptor sequences come from a human donor with aplastic anemia.

This clonotype showed up just a few times. The chain joins TRBV20-1 to TRBJ2-3; 8 nucleotides align to TRBD1. The junction had 5 bases not matched to a gene; V was cut back by 7 bases and J by 5 bases. The CDR3 is made up of 12 amino acids. In germline, CDR1 is DFQATT, CDR2 SNEGSKA (reference sequence). This CDR3 reads CSGARGRDTQYF. The CDR3 nucleotides read TGCAGTGGCGCCAGGGGGCGAGATACGCAGTATTTT.

The V gene is TRBV2, the J gene TRBJ2-4, with D unresolved. Germline values: CDR1 SNHLY, CDR2 FYNNEI. V lost 3 bases, J lost 0 bases, and 6 bases lay in between. The CDR3 consists of 14 residues. The CDR3 sequence is CASSDVLAKNIQYF. CDR3 in DNA: TGTGCCAGCAGTGACGTGCTAGCCAAAAACATTCAGTACTTC. Using reference TRBV2 and TRBJ2-4 for the parts outside the CDR3, the full variable domain is EPEVTQTPSHQVTQMGQEVILRCVPISNHLYFYWYRQILGQKVEFLVSFYNNEISEKSEIFDDQFSVERPDGSNFTLKIRSTKLEDSAMYFCASSDVLAKNIQYFGAGTRLSVL.

This rearrangement joins TRBV7-9 to TRBJ2-7; no clear D. The CDR3 has 12 amino acids. The germline V and J ends were trimmed by 3 bases and 8 bases, with 11 bases remaining between them. CDR1 is SEHNR, CDR2 FQNEAQ, per germline (reference sequence). The CDR3 DNA reads TGTGCCAGCAGCTTTACCCAGGCCAAGCAGTACTTC. Its protein is CASSFTQAKQYF. Together with reference TRBV7-9 and TRBJ2-7, the CDR3 gives the full variable domain: DTGVSQNPRHKITKRGQNVTFRCDPISEHNRLYWYRQTLGQGPEFLTYFQNEAQLEKSRLLSDRFSAERPKGSFSTLEIQRTEQGDSAMYLCASSFTQAKQYFGPGTRLTVT.

This clonotype was observed at least ten times. The V call is TRBV5-8, the J call TRBJ1-5; D not certain. The ends were cut back, 6 bases at V and 0 bases at J, with 16 bases in the middle. Germline CDR1 is SGHTS and CDR2 is YDEGEE. This CDR3 has 16 residues. The CDR3 nucleotides read TGTGCCAGCAACAAGGAGGACTCTTATAGCAATCAGCCCCAGCATTTT. The encoded protein is CASNKEDSYSNQPQHF.